Each of the 22 T cell receptor beta chains below was sequenced from the same sample in a study of monozygotic twins with inflammatory bowel disease. TCRdb reprocessed the 5' RACE reads, keeping one entry per CDR3 protein, no DNA. In total, the table holds 300,000 to 400,000 distinct CDR3 sequences. The sample comprised blood. The receptor set was obtained from a human donor with ulcerative colitis or Crohn's disease, or a healthy co-twin of an affected twin (not recorded which).

This rearrangement joins TRBV7-2 to TRBJ2-3. This CDR3 region has 15 residues. Germline V gives CDR1 SGHTA, CDR2 FQGNSA. The CDR3 sequence is CASSLLRGWADTQYF.

V is TRBV29-1 and J is TRBJ2-1; with no DNA, the TCRdb D assignment of TRBD1 cannot be verified. The germline CDR1 and CDR2 sequences are SQVTM and ANQGSEA. This CDR3 has 14 residues. The CDR3 loop is CSVGDPSSYNEQFF.

The genes are TRBV7-2 and TRBJ2-3; TCRdb calls TRBD2, which cannot be checked without DNA. The V gene's germline CDR1 is SGHTA and CDR2 FQGNSA. CDR3 size: 15 residues. The CDR3 loop is CASSLEGSYSDTQYF.

The gene calls are TRBV20-1 and TRBJ2-3. Per the germline V gene, CDR1 is DFQATT and CDR2 is SNEGSKA (reference sequence). This CDR3 has 12 amino acids. The CDR3 sequence is CSARDRADTQYF.

This chain uses TRBV7-9 with TRBJ1-1. The CDR3 extends over 13 amino acids. The V gene's germline CDR1 is SEHNR and CDR2 FQNEAQ (reference sequence). This CDR3 is CASSFQLGTEAFF.

The chain links TRBV5-1 to TRBJ1-1; TCRdb reports TRBD1, a call that lacks DNA to check it against. This CDR3 contains 13 residues. Per germline, CDR1 SGHRS and CDR2 YFSETQ. The chain's CDR3 is CASSSETGTEAFF. Based on the CDR3 plus reference TRBV5-1 and TRBJ1-1, the full variable domain is KAGVTQTPRYLIKTRGQQVTLSCSPISGHRSVSWYQQTPGQGLQFLFEYFSETQRNKGNFPGRFSGRQFSNSRSEMNVSTLELGDSALYLCASSSETGTEAFFGQGTRLTVV.

V gene TRBV11-1 combines with J gene TRBJ2-5; TCRdb returns TRBD2, unconfirmable since there is no DNA. The CDR3 totals 18 residues. Germline values: CDR1 SGHAT, CDR2 FQDESV (reference sequence). CDR3 loop: CASSLGRLAGASKETQYF.

V usage is TRBV18 and J usage is TRBJ1-2; the D gene TCRdb calls, TRBD1, cannot be checked with no DNA. The CDR3 consists of 18 residues. CDR1 KGHSH and CDR2 LQKENI come from the germline V gene. CDR3 sequence reads: CASSPALRDRGLSYGYTF.

This sequence joins TRBV19 and TRBJ2-5. Germline lookup yields CDR1 LNHDA and CDR2 SQIVND (reference sequence). The CDR3 runs to 13 residues. CDR3 protein: CASRDPYQETQYF.

The rearrangement joins TRBV19 to TRBJ2-5; TCRdb proposes TRBD2, but this gene call is untestable without DNA. Per the germline V gene, CDR1 is LNHDA and CDR2 is SQIVND (reference sequence). The CDR3 has 18 residues. The CDR3 sequence: CASSPSLWWRGAEETQYF.

The chain joins TRBV19 to TRBJ2-3. The CDR3 totals 11 residues. The germline gives CDR1 LNHDA, CDR2 SQIVND (reference sequence). The CDR3 protein is CASKVGLTQYF. Drawing the rest from reference TRBV19 and TRBJ2-3, the complete variable domain is DGGITQSPKYLFRKEGQNVTLSCEQNLNHDAMYWYRQDPGQGLRLIYYSQIVNDFQKGDIAEGYSVSREKKESFPLTVTSAQKNPTAFYLCASKVGLTQYFGPGTRLTVL.

The chain uses TRBV20-1 and TRBJ2-3. The germline gives CDR1 DFQATT, CDR2 SNEGSKA (reference sequence). This CDR3 region has 13 residues. CDR3 loop: CSASGASTDTQYF.

The chain couples TRBV12-3 or TRBV12-4 to TRBJ2-2. The CDR3 contains 12 residues. This CDR3 reads CASSFRGGELFF.

The chain has TRBV7-2 and TRBJ2-1; lacking DNA, the TRBD2 call made by TCRdb goes unchecked. Germline assignment: CDR1 SGHTA and CDR2 FQGNSA. This CDR3 comprises 16 residues. This CDR3 reads CASSSFGTSGGYEQFF.

V is TRBV19 and J is TRBJ1-5. The CDR3 covers 11 residues. Germline lookup yields CDR1 LNHDA and CDR2 SQIVND (reference sequence). The CDR3 region is CASRQSAAQHF.

This chain links TRBV5-1 with TRBJ2-2; no DNA is available, so the TRBD1 call from TCRdb remains unchecked. The CDR3 contains 17 residues. Germline CDR1 reads SGHRS; CDR2 reads YFSETQ. Here the CDR3 reads CASSPVPGLANTGELFF.

The V call is TRBV11-2, the J call TRBJ2-3; with no DNA, the TCRdb D assignment of TRBD2 cannot be verified. CDR1 and CDR2 from the germline V gene are SGHAT and FQNNGV. There are 15 residues in the CDR3. CDR3 sequence reads: CASSFAGGRADTQYF. Together with reference TRBV11-2 and TRBJ2-3, the CDR3 gives the full variable domain: EAGVAQSPRYKIIEKRQSVAFWCNPISGHATLYWYQQILGQGPKLLIQFQNNGVVDDSQLPKDRFSAERLKGVDSTLKIQPAKLEDSAVYLCASSFAGGRADTQYFGPGTRLTVL.

This sequence joins TRBV12-3 or TRBV12-4 and TRBJ2-1. CDR3 length equals 14 residues. CDR3 in amino acids: CASTSSEFYNEQFF.

V usage is TRBV7-2 and J usage is TRBJ2-7; TCRdb gives TRBD1 as the D gene, but with no DNA this cannot be confirmed. Germline-derived CDR1 and CDR2 are SGHTA and FQGNSA. This CDR3 comprises 15 residues. The CDR3 reads CASSAGGQGSYEQYF.

The rearrangement links TRBV20-1 to TRBJ1-5; the TCRdb call, TRBD1, lacks DNA for checking. The CDR3 has 15 residues. The germline CDR1 and CDR2 sequences are DFQATT and SNEGSKA (reference sequence). The CDR3 loop reads CSARDRRGNNQPQHF.

V and J are TRBV7-2 and TRBJ1-5. This CDR3 is built from 15 residues. CDR1 and CDR2 (germline): SGHTA, FQGNSA. CDR3 region: CASSLARALGEPQHF. Looking up the rest from reference TRBV7-2 and TRBJ1-5 gives the full variable domain: GAGVSQSPSNKVTEKGKDVELRCDPISGHTALYWYRQSLGQGLEFLIYFQGNSAPDKSGLPSDRFSAERTGGSVSTLTIQRTQQEDSAVYLCASSLARALGEPQHFGDGTRLSIL.

The CDR3 here is CSARDLPGTYNSPLHF. V gene TRBV20-1 combines with J gene TRBJ1-6; TCRdb proposes TRBD1, but this gene call is untestable without DNA. The length of the CDR3 is 16 residues. Germline V gene data show CDR1 as DFQATT and CDR2 as SNEGSKA (reference sequence).